This T cell receptor (beta chain) was retrieved from a study of cytomegalovirus exposure and HLA in healthy donors (dated by TCRdb to about 2017). With regard to the full study: An earlier analysis of roughly 610 of the donors reported over 250 Gb of sequence data and 95 million to 130 million unique TCR beta sequences obtained from about 180 million T cells. An early release covering about 600 HLA-typed donors comprised about 320 gigabases of sequencing data and about 90 million unique TCR sequences. Of the roughly 390 genotyped donors, approximately 81% were placed in the genetic ancestry cluster associated with self-reported Caucasian donors. The aim of the study was to test whether cataloging public T cell receptors could identify signatures of past pathogen exposure. Using immunosequencing, the study profiled T cell repertoires from 550 to 750 subjects and related those repertoires to cytomegalovirus serostatus. A separate validation cohort of 90 to 150 different subjects was used in addition to the approximately 700-subject first cohort. To predict cytomegalovirus infection status, the study brought together high-throughput TCR immunosequencing, statistical association of individual TCRs with disease status, and machine learning. A later analysis re-examined previously published TCR beta repertoires from over 500 donors and added high-resolution HLA genotyping to investigate patterns of TCR occurrence. The later analysis used no new phenotypic data to find candidate immune exposures, relying instead on TCR beta sequences and their occurrence across donors. An earlier analysis of some 500 of the donors used high-throughput TCR beta sequencing to judge whether each TCR beta V gene segment behaved as functional or pseudogenic. Alongside the repertoire data, information on donor age, sex, ethnicity and CMV serostatus was compiled. Genome-wide SNP genotypes for about 65% of the roughly 700 donors were used in a later genetic analysis, which treated that subset as a discovery cohort. All discovery cohort repertoires had been generated on a single sequencing platform. HLA typing covered class I and class II loci at four-digit resolution. Typing coverage varied by locus: 629-630 donors for A, B, C, DRB1 and DQB1; 522 for DQA1; over 600 for DPA1; fewer than 480 for DPB1. Roughly 5 DR-DQ haplotypes were treated as single units for association and clustering because of strong linkage in the cohort. Across around 400 genotyped donors of the cohort, an average of roughly 250,000 unique TCR beta nucleotide sequences per donor were sequenced, and approximately 17% of those sequences were non-productive.

Libraries were built with the immunoSEQ multiplex PCR assay. For the multiplex PCR, a mixture combining 60 forward primers for TCR Vbeta segments and 13 reverse primers for TCR Jbeta segments was used. The CDR3 region of rearranged TCR beta genes was amplified from genomic DNA by a multiplex PCR assay. The Illumina HiSeq System was used to sequence the amplified TCR beta libraries as 87-base-pair reads. The authors' analysis ran thus. A later analysis tallied roughly 78 million unique TCR beta chains across the 660 or so repertoires, and approximately 9.9 million of those chains were shared by two or more donors. Raw reads were error-corrected and collapsed into unique sequences with a nearest-neighbor algorithm that merged closely related sequences to remove PCR and sequencing errors. V, D and J gene segments were assigned by aligning CDR3 sequences to IMGT reference sequences. For a sequence to be retained, a match of at least six nucleotides was required to both a V gene segment and a J gene segment. A rearrangement was called productive if the CDR3 had no stop codons and remained in frame with V and J, and every other rearrangement was called non-productive. Following IMGT convention, CDR3 was defined as the stretch from the second conserved V-encoded cysteine to the conserved J-encoded phenylalanine. In an earlier analysis of roughly 610 of the donors, sequences lacking an unambiguous match to a single V gene segment were excluded. In an earlier analysis of a few hundred of the donors, a V segment was called functional when productive rearrangements were above 56.7%, and segregating when the standard deviation between donors exceeded 5%. To diagnose cytomegalovirus status from the catalog of TCR beta chain sequences, a statistical classification framework was built. In a later analysis, TCR nucleotide sequences were compared against IMGT/GENE-DB human TR gene sequences so that V and J genes could be assigned. The TCRdist pipeline was used in a later analysis to assign CDR3 sequences and most-parsimonious VDJ recombination scenarios. In a later analysis, every TCR beta chain was defined by the combination of its CDR3 amino acid sequence and its V-gene family, and reads without a unique V-gene family were dropped. A later analysis removed 450 to 600 highly shared, low-generation-probability nucleotide sequences to deal with suspected cross-contamination and a sequencing artifact. A later analysis calculated a clonal expansion index for each public chain from normalized within-repertoire ranks of inferred template counts. A later analysis computed generation probabilities with a VDJ recombination model fitted to out-of-frame rearrangements, and checked the results against IGoR. In a later analysis, hypergeometric tests were used to score TCR-TCR, TCR-HLA and TCR-CMV co-occurrence, with a repertoire-size bias correction applied to TCR pairs. A later analysis estimated false discovery rates by permuting HLA or CMV assignments 20 times. In a later analysis, co-occurring TCRs were grouped with DBSCAN, and TCRdist sequence similarity was added when clustering was performed within HLA-allele-positive subsets. For co-occurrence clustering, repertoires with fewer than 30,000 or more than 120,000 public chains were excluded, along with roughly 5 repertoires with anomalous nucleotide sharing. TCRdb holds this immuneACCESS table with in-frame rearrangements only. Some clones are missing; in checked studies, unresolved V genes explain under half, and the rest has no known cause. Clonal size and the V and J genes are those of that table, whereas D and trimming came from the DNA. This sample is represented by fewer than 200,000 clones; roughly 80% of them were singletons. The ten largest clones take up around 1.7% of the sample.

The cohort consisted of 650 to 850 healthy bone marrow donors. At the time of sampling, every cohort member was nominally healthy, though immune exposures that went unrecorded were likely present. The donor was CMV seronegative and was included in the group of 352 seronegative cohort members. A peripheral blood sample was provided by each donor, and peripheral blood mononuclear cells were used for TCR beta sequencing. The Qiagen DNeasy Blood Extraction Kit was used to extract genomic DNA from the blood cell samples. Paper-wide results and their limitations: In a later genetic analysis, fewer N-insertions in productive TCRs were reported among donors in an Asian-associated ancestry cluster than the roughly 700-donor mean. When HLA alleles, especially DR and DQ, strongly co-occurred, TCR associations were difficult to assign to individual alleles. Most TCR sequences were observed very rarely across donors, whereas some public TCRs were present in many individuals. This cohort had only TCR beta chains sequenced, and the lack of alpha or paired-chain data limited which features could be detected. Some IMGT-functional V segments, including TRBV6-2 and TRBV6-3, could not be told apart with the 87-base-pair reads, so those segments were excluded. The study listed approximately 150 TCR beta chains as associated with cytomegalovirus. Correlated functional status among segregating V segments might reflect linkage disequilibrium, but an unknown experimental factor could not be ruled out. V-gene and J-gene trimming of TCR beta chains was associated with a missense DCLRE1C variant in a later genetic analysis, and the association was replicated in an independent cohort. A further reported finding was that TCR beta sequences accurately predicted the HLA-A and HLA-B alleles for most subjects in the first cohort. An earlier analysis of roughly 570 of the donors showed that most TCR beta V segments appeared in productive rearrangements either about 87% or about 30% of the time, which broadly matched IMGT annotations. Immune exposure information for the cohort was limited to CMV serostatus. At a false discovery rate of 0.05, a later analysis linked roughly 17,000 TCR beta sequences to specific HLA alleles. The classifier was reported to diagnose cytomegalovirus status with high specificity and sensitivity in both the original cohort and the validation cohort. HLA typing was unavailable for some donors at each locus, so association tests used only the typed subset. According to a later analysis, parvovirus B19, influenza, CMV and Epstein-Barr virus appeared linked to several top co-occurrence clusters. Most CMV-associated TCR beta chains appeared to be HLA-restricted in a later analysis, and the HLA associations seemed to be driven largely by CMV exposure. The presence/absence analyses assumed that sequencing depth was roughly uniform across donors, and that assumption may not be true. The earlier analysis of 587 of the donors excluded seventeen rarely observed V segments, including chromosome 9 orphons, because counts were too low. The authors suggested that the approach could potentially be generalized to other disease states and immunological phenotypes. A later analysis found that TCR association rates varied across HLA loci, with DRB1 alleles showing the most associated TCRs and HLA-C alleles the fewest. A few of the identified cytomegalovirus-associated TCR beta chains were confirmed in vitro to be specific for cytomegalovirus antigens. A cluster of highly shared sequence variants was judged likely to be a technical artifact of the sequencing pipeline. A later analysis found that HLA-associated TCR beta chains were more clonally expanded and had lower generation probabilities than equally common non-associated chains.

CDR1 and CDR2, looked up from the germline V gene (reference sequence), are DFQATT and SNEGSKA. The CDR3 runs 11 residues from the cysteine to the phenylalanine. The DNA shown is the 33-base CDR3, in frame from base 1. Trimming removed 3 bases from V and 9 bases from J, leaving 9 bases between the germline ends. A note on this clone: The clone's antigen remains unknown. The record has no base qualities; no much larger clone is one base away.

Sequences were obtained from PBMCs. The V and J genes are TRBV20-1 and TRBJ2-1, with no D gene named confidently. The source of this sequence is a woman under 30 in good health and CMV-seronegative. The DNA sequence is given as TGCAGTGCTAGCCCGTCCGGTGAGCAGTTCTTC. Its amino acids are CSASPSGEQFF.